These 9 T cell receptor beta chains originate from one sample sequenced in a study of graft-versus-host responses after intestinal transplantation. These receptors' antigens are unknown. Sequenced by immunoSEQ multiplex PCR; TCRdb stores in-frame clones only, minus some. The sample lists roughly 69,000 clones; 90% to 95% were seen once. The sequenced sample was unstimulated CD8+ T cells sorted from spleen or lymph node cells, obtained before transplant. All receptors come from a human donor who was the organ donor for an intestinal transplant.

This chain joins TRBV6-5 and TRBJ1-1; D is possibly TRBD1 (5 bases). The CDR3 contains 12 residues. V dropped 7 bases and J dropped 7 bases, with 13 bases sitting between them. Germline CDR1 reads MNHEY; CDR2 reads SVGAGI. CDR3 loop: CASIRDGGEAFF. DNA of the CDR3: TGTGCCAGCATCCGGGACGGGGGTGAAGCTTTCTTT.

The rearrangement links TRBV10-3 to TRBJ2-7; a weak D match, TRBD2 (6 bases). The CDR3 length is 13 residues. V was clipped by 0 bases and J by 7 bases, with 10 bases between them. CDR1 and CDR2 (germline): ENHRY, SYGVKD. CDR3 sequence: CAISESPGEEQYF. DNA for the CDR3: TGTGCCATCAGTGAGTCCCCGGGGGAGGAGCAGTACTTC.

The chain couples TRBV10-3 to TRBJ2-7; TRBD1 matches 8 bases. Germline lookup yields CDR1 ENHRY and CDR2 SYGVKD. The CDR3 contains 16 residues. V shed 0 bases, J shed 4 bases, and the junction held 8 bases outside the gene matches. The CDR3 region has the DNA TGTGCCATCAGTGAGTCGAGGACAGGGAATAGATACGAGCAGTACTTC. As protein: CAISESRTGNRYEQYF.

The J gene is TRBJ2-7, the V gene TRBV5-5; D ambiguous. Per germline, CDR1 SGHKS and CDR2 YYEKEE (reference sequence). This CDR3 region has 14 residues. Between the trimmed V and J ends, which lost 1 base and 3 bases, there was a span of 11 bases. CDR3 nucleotide sequence: TGTGCCAGCAGCTTGTTCCTTAGTTTCTACGAGCAGTACTTC. Its translation is CASSLFLSFYEQYF.

The chain employs TRBV29-1 and TRBJ1-4; D may be TRBD1 (5 bases). This CDR3 is 14 amino acids long. The germline V and J ends were trimmed by 1 base and 5 bases, with 11 bases remaining between them. Germline-derived CDR1 and CDR2 are SQVTM and ANQGSEA. This CDR3 is CSVEVTGVNEKLFF. CDR3 bases: TGCAGCGTTGAAGTTACAGGAGTCAATGAAAAACTGTTTTTT.

The chain is built from TRBV25-1 and TRBJ2-1; a possible D gene is TRBD2 (6 bases). Between the trimmed V and J ends, which lost 9 bases and 3 bases, there was a span of 15 bases. The germline V gene encodes CDR1 MGHDK and CDR2 SYGVNS. The CDR3 contains 14 residues. CDR3 nucleotide sequence: TGTGCCAGTGGAAGTGGGCGGGACTACAATGAGCAGTTCTTC. It translates to CASGSGRDYNEQFF.

The chain joins TRBV9 to TRBJ2-7; TRBD1 agrees at 8 bases. The CDR3 is 13 amino acids. Per the germline V gene, CDR1 is SGDLS and CDR2 is YYNGEE. V shed 7 bases and J 4 bases; nucleotides not matched to a gene: 7. Written as DNA, the CDR3 is TGTGCCAGCGGCAGGGGGCGCGGATACGAGCAGTACTTC. Translation gives CASGRGRGYEQYF.

The V gene is TRBV30, the J gene TRBJ2-2; no clear D. The CDR3 contains 12 residues. Trimming removed 2 bases at V and 3 bases at J, with 4 bases between. Germline V lookup: CDR1 GTSNPN, CDR2 SVGIG (reference sequence). CDR3 region: CAWSSDTGELFF. In DNA, the CDR3 is TGTGCCTGGAGTTCGGACACCGGGGAGCTGTTTTTT. Full variable domain (remainder filled in from reference TRBV30 and TRBJ2-2): SQTIHQWPATLVQPVGSPLSLECTVEGTSNPNLYWYRQAAGRGLQLLFYSVGIGQISSEVPQNLSASRPQDRQFILSSKKLLLSDSGFYLCAWSSDTGELFFGEGSRLTVL.

The J gene is TRBJ2-1, the V gene TRBV7-3, with TRBD2 matching 10 bases. The V segment lost 3 bases and the J segment 3 bases; nucleotides outside the gene matches: 11. There are 18 residues in the CDR3. Germline V gene lookup returns CDR1 SGHTA and CDR2 FQGTGA. CDR3 coding DNA: TGTGCCAGCAGCTTTGGTCTAGCGGGAGTCCCCGACTACAATGAGCAGTTCTTC. It is translated as CASSFGLAGVPDYNEQFF.